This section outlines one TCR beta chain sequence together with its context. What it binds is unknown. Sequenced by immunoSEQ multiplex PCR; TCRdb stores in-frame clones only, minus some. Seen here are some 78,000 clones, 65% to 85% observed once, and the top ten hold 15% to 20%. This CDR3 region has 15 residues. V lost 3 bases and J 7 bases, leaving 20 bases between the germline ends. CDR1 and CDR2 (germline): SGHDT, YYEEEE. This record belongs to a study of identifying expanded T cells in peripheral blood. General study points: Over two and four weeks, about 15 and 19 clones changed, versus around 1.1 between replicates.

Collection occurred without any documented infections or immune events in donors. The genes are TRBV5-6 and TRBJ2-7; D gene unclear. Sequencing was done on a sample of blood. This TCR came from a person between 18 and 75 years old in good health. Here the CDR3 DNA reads TGTGCCAGCAGCTCCCGGGCCAAGGAATTTGGGGAGCAGTACTTC. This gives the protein CASSSRAKEFGEQYF.